The 27 T cell receptor beta chains below were found in one sample sequenced in a study of OX40 agonist ivuxolimab in advanced cancers. Assay used: immunoSEQ multiplex PCR; TCRdb lists only in-frame clones, some missing. The sample lists about 84,000 clones; roughly 84% were seen once. Sequenced here: CD4+ or CD8+ T cells sorted from blood, sampled in a trial of the OX40 agonist ivuxolimab. The source is an adult with an advanced solid tumor such as melanoma, head and neck, liver or kidney cancer.

The genes are TRBV19 and TRBJ1-1; 7 bases line up with TRBD1. J was trimmed by 5 bases and V by 5 bases; bases with no gene match: 5. The CDR3 has 13 residues. Per germline, CDR1 LNHDA and CDR2 SQIVND (reference sequence). CDR3 in amino acids: CASSVSRGTEAFF. DNA of the CDR3: TGTGCCAGTAGTGTCTCCAGGGGGACTGAAGCTTTCTTT.

V is TRBV11-3 and J is TRBJ2-6; a possible D gene is TRBD1 (6 bases). The length of the CDR3 is 18 residues. V was trimmed by 8 bases and J by 0 bases, leaving 20 bases between them. Germline-derived CDR1 and CDR2 are SGHNT and YENEEA. CDR3 amino acids: CASGGRDVKDSGANVLTF. The CDR3 coding sequence is TGTGCCAGCGGGGGCCGGGACGTAAAAGACTCTGGGGCCAACGTCCTGACTTTC. Full variable domain (missing parts from reference TRBV11-3 and TRBJ2-6): EAGVVQSPRYKIIEKKQPVAFWCNPISGHNTLYWYLQNLGQGPELLIRYENEEAVDDSQLPKDRFSAERLKGVDSTLKIQPAELGDSAVYLCASGGRDVKDSGANVLTFGAGSRLTVL.

This rearrangement joins TRBV14 to TRBJ1-1; 8 positions agree with TRBD1. With V trimmed by 3 bases and J by 7 bases, 4 bases remained unmatched. The CDR3 totals 13 residues. Per the germline V gene, CDR1 is SGHDN and CDR2 is FVKESK. The CDR3 DNA is TGTGCCAGCAGCCAGACAGGGGCAGGTGAAGCTTTCTTT. This encodes CASSQTGAGEAFF.

This rearrangement joins TRBV7-2 to TRBJ1-3; D uncertain. Trimming removed 4 bases at V and 3 bases at J, with 7 bases between. CDR1 and CDR2 (germline): SGHTA, FQGNSA. The CDR3 length is 13 residues. The DNA of the CDR3 is TGTGCCAGCAGCTCGATGTATGGAAACACCATATATTTT. Translation gives CASSSMYGNTIYF.

The rearrangement uses TRBV5-4 and TRBJ2-5; 13 nucleotides agree with TRBD2. Looked up from germline, CDR1 is SGHNT and CDR2 is YYREEE (reference sequence). The CDR3 covers 17 residues. The V gene end was trimmed by 2 bases and the J gene end by 2 bases; junction bases not matched to a gene: 6. CDR3 nucleotides: TGTGCCAGCAGCTTTGGGGTGACTAGCGGGGGGCAAGAGACCCAGTACTTC. Translation gives CASSFGVTSGGQETQYF.

The rearrangement uses TRBV11-2 and TRBJ2-1, with 13 positions matching TRBD2. CDR3 length: 16 residues. Per the germline V gene, CDR1 is SGHAT and CDR2 is FQNNGV. Trimming cost V 5 bases and J 7 bases; bases outside gene matches: 8. The CDR3 DNA reads as TGTGCCAGCAGCCCACGGACTAGCGGGGGCATGAATGAGCAGTTCTTC. This sequence encodes CASSPRTSGGMNEQFF.

The rearrangement uses TRBV2 and TRBJ1-1; D possibly corresponds to TRBD1 (5 bases). This CDR3 has 16 residues. The V gene's germline CDR1 is SNHLY and CDR2 FYNNEI. V was pared by 4 bases and J by 0 bases, with 15 bases between. In DNA, the CDR3 is TGTGCCAGCAGTGCCCTTGGGGGAAGTATGAACACTGAAGCTTTCTTT. Amino acid sequence: CASSALGGSMNTEAFF.

This chain uses TRBV18 with TRBJ2-3; no firm D call. The CDR3 spans 12 residues. Germline-derived CDR1 and CDR2 are KGHSH and LQKENI. Trimming removed 2 bases from V and 6 bases from J, with 6 bases in between. CDR3 region: CASSPSSDTQYF. The CDR3 bases are TGTGCCAGCTCACCAAGTTCGGATACGCAGTATTTT.

The chain employs TRBV2 and TRBJ1-1; unclear D gene. The germline V gene has CDR1 SNHLY and CDR2 FYNNEI. The CDR3 consists of 15 residues. V was cut by 3 bases and J by 0 bases, with 11 bases left in between. The CDR3 spells CASSEVPSMNTEAFF. CDR3 DNA: TGTGCCAGCAGTGAGGTTCCGAGCATGAACACTGAAGCTTTCTTT.

The chain carries TRBV28 and TRBJ2-7; 10 bases agree with TRBD2. CDR3 length equals 15 residues. The germline CDR1 and CDR2 sequences are MDHEN and SYDVKM. J was trimmed by 3 bases and V by 5 bases; bases with no gene match: 7. CDR3 sequence reads: CASSRGGLASYEQYV. In DNA form, the CDR3 reads TGTGCCAGCAGTAGGGGGGGACTAGCGAGCTACGAGCAGTACGTC.

This clone turned up a few times. This chain joins TRBV11-3 and TRBJ2-7; TRBD2 matches 15 bases. Germline loops: CDR1 SGHNT, CDR2 YENEEA. This CDR3 spans 18 amino acids. Trimming at V came to 5 bases and at J to 3 bases, leaving 11 bases not matched to a gene. This chain's CDR3 is CASSPGLAGGNKYYEQYF. In nucleotides, the CDR3 is TGTGCCAGCAGCCCCGGACTAGCGGGGGGGAACAAGTACTACGAGCAGTACTTC.

In its sample, this clone was seen once. The chain recombines TRBV5-1 with TRBJ1-2; D uncertain. Trimming left V 4 bases short and J 8 bases short, with 12 bases between. Germline lookup yields CDR1 SGHRS and CDR2 YFSETQ. There are 12 residues in the CDR3. Written as DNA, the CDR3 is TGCGCCAGCAGCCCCGGGTCACTCGGCTACACCTTC. It encodes CASSPGSLGYTF.

This chain links TRBV5-1 with TRBJ2-5, with 14 bases that match TRBD2. The V gene end was trimmed by 4 bases and the J gene end by 2 bases; junction bases not matched to a gene: 4. CDR1 and CDR2 from the germline V gene are SGHRS and YFSETQ. CDR3 length: 16 amino acids. The CDR3 region is CASSLGLAGEQETQYF. In DNA, the CDR3 is TGCGCCAGCAGCCTGGGACTAGCGGGAGAGCAAGAGACCCAGTACTTC. Full variable domain (outside the CDR3, taken from reference TRBV5-1 and TRBJ2-5): KAGVTQTPRYLIKTRGQQVTLSCSPISGHRSVSWYQQTPGQGLQFLFEYFSETQRNKGNFPGRFSGRQFSNSRSEMNVSTLELGDSALYLCASSLGLAGEQETQYFGPGTRLLVL.

This chain connects TRBV7-9 to TRBJ2-5; D uncertain. Trimming took 8 bases from V and 6 from J, leaving 16 bases between them. The CDR3 loop spans 13 amino acids. The germline CDR1 and CDR2 sequences are SEHNR and FQNEAQ (reference sequence). CDR3 region: CASAFEDPQTQYF. Written as DNA, the CDR3 is TGTGCCAGCGCTTTTGAGGACCCCCAGACCCAGTACTTC.

The rearrangement joins TRBV29-1 to TRBJ1-2, with 8 bases lining up with TRBD1. From germline, CDR1 is SQVTM and CDR2 ANQGSEA. The length of the CDR3 is 13 residues. With 4 bases clipped from V and 1 base from J, the junction kept 2 bases outside the gene matches. The CDR3 sequence: CSVGTGGNYGYTF. In DNA form, the CDR3 reads TGCAGCGTTGGTACAGGGGGTAACTATGGCTACACCTTC.

The gene calls are TRBV5-4 and TRBJ2-2; D remains unclear. Between the trimmed V and J ends, which lost 0 bases and 2 bases, there was a span of 8 bases. CDR1 SGHNT and CDR2 YYREEE come from the germline V gene (reference sequence). The CDR3 runs 15 residues. CDR3 bases: TGTGCCAGCAGCTTGGGGCATAAAAACACCGGGGAGCTGTTTTTT. The encoded protein is CASSLGHKNTGELFF.

This clone was seen a few times. The V gene is TRBV2, the J gene TRBJ1-3; D may be TRBD1 (5 bases). V lost 3 bases and J 4 bases, leaving 10 bases between the germline ends. Germline assignment: CDR1 SNHLY and CDR2 FYNNEI. The CDR3 has 14 amino acids. In DNA form, the CDR3 reads TGTGCCAGCAGTGATTCAGGGATCGGAAACACCATATATTTT. This codes for CASSDSGIGNTIYF. Variable domain in full (rest from reference TRBV2 and TRBJ1-3): EPEVTQTPSHQVTQMGQEVILRCVPISNHLYFYWYRQILGQKVEFLVSFYNNEISEKSEIFDDQFSVERPDGSNFTLKIRSTKLEDSAMYFCASSDSGIGNTIYFGEGSWLTVV.

This chain links TRBV7-2 with TRBJ2-2, with TRBD2 matching over 13 bases. Germline CDR1 is SGHTA and CDR2 is FQGNSA. The CDR3 is 16 residues long. V lost 6 bases and J lost 4; bases outside the gene matches: 5. The CDR3 DNA follows: TGTGCCAGCAGTCCGACTAGCGGGGGGCCCACCGGGGAGCTGTTTTTT. This gives the protein CASSPTSGGPTGELFF.

The V call is TRBV7-3, the J call TRBJ2-1; either TRBD1 or TRBD2 may supply D (5 bases each). Deletions cut 2 bases from V and 7 bases from J, with 18 bases between. Germline V CDR1 and CDR2: SGHTA, FQGTGA. The CDR3 loop spans 16 amino acids. The CDR3 here is CASSLSGRGAGNEQFF. The CDR3 nucleotides are TGTGCCAGCAGCTTATCTGGGAGAGGGGCTGGGAATGAGCAGTTCTTC. Full variable domain (remainder filled in from reference TRBV7-3 and TRBJ2-1): GAGVSQTPSNKVTEKGKYVELRCDPISGHTALYWYRQSLGQGPEFLIYFQGTGAADDSGLPNDRFFAVRPEGSVSTLKIQRTERGDSAVYLCASSLSGRGAGNEQFFGPGTRLTVL.

In regard to this clone: Other DNA sequences in this specimen translate into the identical CDR3. The chain joins TRBV28 to TRBJ1-5; D uncertain. V was shortened by 7 bases and J by 2 bases, with 9 bases between the two germline ends. The germline V gene encodes CDR1 MDHEN and CDR2 SYDVKM. This CDR3 is 13 amino acids long. The chain's CDR3 is CASTDGGNQPQHF. The CDR3 DNA is TGTGCCAGCACGGACGGGGGCAATCAGCCCCAGCATTTT.

As regards this clone: Other DNA sequences in this specimen translate into the identical CDR3. The chain employs TRBV30 and TRBJ1-3, with D possibly being TRBD1 (6 bases). V lost 0 bases and J lost 0, with 12 bases in between. CDR3 length: 16 residues. From germline, CDR1 is GTSNPN and CDR2 SVGIG (reference sequence). The CDR3 sequence: CAWSVQGGSSGNTIYF. The DNA of the CDR3 is TGTGCCTGGAGTGTACAAGGGGGATCCTCTGGAAACACCATATATTTT.

V and J are TRBV5-8 and TRBJ1-1, with 12 bases fitting TRBD1. This CDR3 region has 13 residues. The trim removed 6 bases at V and 11 bases at J, leaving 8 bases unmatched. CDR1 is SGHTS, CDR2 YDEGEE, per germline. CDR3 loop: CASTRDRGPEAFF. The CDR3 bases are TGTGCCAGCACCAGGGACAGGGGGCCGGAGGCTTTCTTT.

The rearrangement uses TRBV7-3 and TRBJ2-5; possibly TRBD1 for D (6 bases). CDR3 length equals 13 residues. In germline, CDR1 is SGHTA, CDR2 FQGTGA. V lost 5 bases and J lost 5, with 12 bases in between. In nucleotides, the CDR3 is TGTGCCAGCAGCCCCAGGGGCTCCGAGACCCAGTACTTC. It specifies CASSPRGSETQYF.

The rearrangement joins TRBV6-6 to TRBJ2-7; TRBD1 aligns across 9 bases. The CDR3 loop spans 14 amino acids. The germline V gene has CDR1 MNHNY and CDR2 SVGAGI (reference sequence). Trimming took 4 bases from V and 3 from J; bases not matched to a gene: 4. The DNA of the CDR3 is TGTGCCAGCAGTTCCCGGACAGGGGTCTACGAGCAGTACTTC. Translation: CASSSRTGVYEQYF.

This chain connects TRBV28 to TRBJ2-5, with 8 positions matching TRBD1. Losses at the gene ends were 4 bases for V and 5 bases for J; bases not matched to a gene: 6. This CDR3 has 14 amino acids. Looked up from germline, CDR1 is MDHEN and CDR2 is SYDVKM. The CDR3 region has the DNA TGTGCCAGCAGTTCCCCAGGGGGCGCTGAGACCCAGTACTTC. Its protein product is CASSSPGGAETQYF. Full variable domain (rest looked up from reference TRBV28 and TRBJ2-5): DVKVTQSSRYLVKRTGEKVFLECVQDMDHENMFWYRQDPGLGLRLIYFSYDVKMKEKGDIPEGYSVSREKKERFSLILESASTNQTSMYLCASSSPGGAETQYFGPGTRLLVL.

This rearrangement joins TRBV7-9 to TRBJ2-5; 7 bases line up with TRBD1. CDR3 length: 17 amino acids. V gave up 5 bases and J gave up 2 bases; unmatched junction bases: 14. CDR1 is SEHNR, CDR2 FQNEAQ, per germline (reference sequence). The CDR3 loop is CASSKRQGKVVQETQYF. In DNA form, the CDR3 reads TGTGCCAGCAGCAAGCGACAGGGAAAGGTAGTACAAGAGACCCAGTACTTC.

The chain employs TRBV5-1 and TRBJ2-6; D not resolved. Trimming stripped 0 bases from V and 0 bases from J, with 13 bases between. This CDR3 has 18 amino acids. Per the germline V gene, CDR1 is SGHRS and CDR2 is YFSETQ. This CDR3 is CASSLGDTAYSGANVLTF. The CDR3 DNA sequence: TGCGCCAGCAGCTTGGGAGACACGGCTTACTCTGGGGCCAACGTCCTGACTTTC.